The source of this TCR beta chain is a study of shared clonotypes between healthy human individuals. V dropped 4 bases and J dropped 0 bases, with 10 bases sitting between them. The germline gives CDR1 SGDLS, CDR2 YYNGEE. The CDR3 runs 15 residues. Turning to this clone: Its antigen is still unknown.

Study observations and caveats: Limitation of the genetic and exposure-history diversity represented came from the few donors.

The study enrolled healthy HIV-negative adults without recent acute infections or vaccinations as donors. Genomic DNA of unsorted samples came from tens of millions of PBMCs. Sequenced by immunoSEQ multiplex PCR; TCRdb stores in-frame clones only, minus some. The sample includes 400,000 to 500,000 clones, around 80% of them seen just once. V and J are TRBV9 and TRBJ2-2, with D uncertain. The TCR comes from a woman between 35 and 50 years old in good health. Some clones in this sample may be carry-over from other donors' samples. The sample was PBMCs. CDR3 DNA: TGTGCCAGCAGCCCGCTGGGTTCGAACACCGGGGAGCTGTTTTTT. Protein product: CASSPLGSNTGELFF. The whole variable domain, remainder taken from reference TRBV9 and TRBJ2-2, is DSGVTQTPKHLITATGQRVTLRCSPRSGDLSVYWYQQSLDQGLQFLIQYYNGEERAKGNILERFSAQQFPDLHSELNLSSLELGDSALYFCASSPLGSNTGELFFGEGSRLTVL.